This section outlines one T cell receptor beta chain sequence together with its context. The data belong to a study of post-analysis software for immune sequencing data. TCR beta libraries were prepared from cDNA with unique molecular identifiers. TCRdb fed the PCR reads into MiXCR, producing one record per CDR3 protein. The table includes 400,000 to 500,000 distinct CDR3 sequences, approximately 38% detected once. Sequenced sample: blood. The TCR comes from a girl aged 2-10 years with multiple sclerosis.

This CDR3 is CASSLQDRGYNSPLHF. CDR3 DNA: TGCGCCAGCAGCTTGCAGGACAGGGGATATAATTCACCCCTCCACTTT. The chain carries TRBV5-1 and TRBJ1-6; 9 bases agree with TRBD1. Germline trimming cut 1 base from V and 4 bases from J; bases unmatched to any gene: 3. Germline values: CDR1 SGHRS, CDR2 YFSETQ. The CDR3 length is 16 residues.